This TCR beta chain derives from a study of blood T cell repertoires in COVID-19. Study-level information: The cDNA or gDNA used as material had been derived from T cells, B-cell-depleted T cells, or PBMCs.

The table came from immunoSEQ multiplex PCR; TCRdb's copy has only in-frame clones and leaves some out. The sample consists of 200,000 to 300,000 clones, about nine tenths of them appearing once. The CDR3 totals 14 residues. V shed 3 bases and J shed 10 bases, with 19 bases lying between them. Germline V gene data show CDR1 as SGHNT and CDR2 as YYREEE (reference sequence). Adults between about 18 and 89 years of age took part from about two dozen US areas. Categorization into cohorts depended on clinical history that participants reported. Either two negative PCRs, clearance, or symptom resolution qualified Cohort 3 donors as recovered.

The chain recombines TRBV5-4 with TRBJ1-1; maybe TRBD1 (6 bases). This sequence was found in a middle-aged man who had recovered from COVID-19. The specimen was PBMCs or T cells enriched from blood (not recorded which). The CDR3 reads CASSSPSGGASAFF. The CDR3, as DNA: TGTGCCAGCAGCTCCCCCTCTGGGGGCGCCTCAGCTTTCTTT.